One sample yielded the 14 T cell receptor beta chains listed below, sequenced in a study of CD8+CD57+ T cells in acquired aplastic anemia. Sequenced patients had shown CD8+CD57+ cell expansion by flow cytometry. TCR beta VDJ combinations and CDR3 sequences were profiled from genomic DNA. TCRdb used MiXCR to reprocess the reads, holding one entry per CDR3 protein. The table shows 200,000 or so distinct CDR3 sequences, with around 45% occurring only once. Source material: sorted CD4+, CD8+, or CD8+CD57+ T cells (not recorded which) from PBMCs. The source of these receptors is a human donor with aplastic anemia.

This sequence joins TRBV30 and TRBJ1-1; maybe TRBD1 (5 bases). The CDR3 sequence is 12 residues long. V was trimmed by 0 bases and J by 11 bases, leaving 13 bases between them. CDR1 and CDR2 from the germline V gene are GTSNPN and SVGIG (reference sequence). CDR3 DNA: TGTGCCTGGAGTGTATCCGGGGCGCTGGCTTTCTTT. It codes for CAWSVSGALAFF.

The chain couples TRBV4-2 to TRBJ1-5; D is ambiguous. The CDR3 has 16 residues. Germline loops: CDR1 LGHNA, CDR2 YNFKEQ. The germline V and J ends were trimmed by 1 base and 2 bases, with 12 bases remaining between them. The CDR3 region is CASSQVEGLGNQPQHF. CDR3 bases: TGTGCCAGCAGCCAAGTGGAGGGTTTGGGCAATCAGCCCCAGCATTTT.

This clonotype came up many times. This chain uses TRBV10-3 with TRBJ1-4; TRBD1 agrees at 9 bases. Trimming at V came to 2 bases and at J to 4 bases, leaving 8 bases not matched to a gene. This CDR3 is 17 amino acids long. Germline V gene lookup returns CDR1 ENHRY and CDR2 SYGVKD. The CDR3 DNA reads TGTGCCATCAGTGAGGCTGGACAGGGGTCGGGTAATGAAAAACTGTTTTTT. The encoded protein is CAISEAGQGSGNEKLFF.

This clonotype was seen a single time. This chain connects TRBV5-5 to TRBJ2-7, with 7 positions matching TRBD1. The junction had 12 bases not matched to a gene; V was cut back by 2 bases and J by 4 bases. CDR3 length equals 16 residues. In germline, CDR1 is SGHKS, CDR2 YYEKEE (reference sequence). DNA of the CDR3: TGTGCCAGCAGCTTCGAGGGGGCCACTCGTTTGTACGAGCAGTACTTC. It is translated as CASSFEGATRLYEQYF.

This chain links TRBV10-3 with TRBJ1-2, with D unresolved. Trimming took off 0 bases at V and 4 bases at J, with 15 bases between the two ends. Germline V CDR1 and CDR2: ENHRY, SYGVKD. CDR3 length: 16 amino acids. CDR3 in amino acids: CAISESTVMEGYGYTF. CDR3 nucleotides: TGTGCCATCAGTGAGTCGACGGTCATGGAGGGCTATGGCTACACCTTC.

This clonotype occurred a few times. CDR3 nucleotides: TGTGCCAGCAGCTCACAAACTAGCGGGGAGAACGAGCAGTACTTC. This translates into CASSSQTSGENEQYF. The chain joins TRBV7-2 to TRBJ2-7; TRBD2 matches at 10 bases. V dropped 4 bases and J dropped 5; count of bases not matched to a gene: 8. The CDR3 contains 15 residues. Germline CDR1 SGHTA, CDR2 FQGNSA.

The chain recombines TRBV6-1 with TRBJ1-1; tentatively, D is TRBD1 (6 bases). CDR3 size: 16 residues. Germline V gives CDR1 MNHNS, CDR2 SASEGT. The germline V and J ends were trimmed by 4 bases and 2 bases, with 17 bases remaining between them. The CDR3 is CASSVPGTTGNTEAFF. The CDR3 DNA reads as TGTGCCAGCAGTGTGCCCGGGACAACGGGAAACACTGAAGCTTTCTTT.

The V call is TRBV4-2, the J call TRBJ2-5; 12 positions match TRBD2. V lost 4 bases to trimming and J lost 5 bases; unmatched junction nucleotides: 14. Per germline, CDR1 LGHNA and CDR2 YNFKEQ. There are 18 residues in the CDR3. The CDR3 DNA reads TGTGCCAGCAGCCGGCCGGGACAGGGCACTAGCGGGGGGGAGACCCAGTACTTC. Its protein is CASSRPGQGTSGGETQYF.

Points on this clonotype: Being one base from a much bigger clone, this may be a read error. The chain joins TRBV6-5 to TRBJ2-7; 10 positions match TRBD1. CDR3 size: 15 residues. Germline V lookup: CDR1 MNHEY, CDR2 SVGAGI. The CDR3 here is CASSYLTGGVYGQYF. For the CDR3, the DNA is TGTGCCAGCAGTTACCTGACAGGGGGCGTCTACGGGCAGTACTTC.

The V call is TRBV19, the J call TRBJ1-2; D unclear. The germline V and J ends were trimmed by 1 base and 3 bases, with 6 bases remaining between them. This CDR3 spans 13 amino acids. Germline V gives CDR1 LNHDA, CDR2 SQIVND (reference sequence). The CDR3 DNA is TGTGCCAGTAGTATAGTGGGATACTATGGCTACACCTTC. Its protein product is CASSIVGYYGYTF.

This clonotype was detected many times. The chain employs TRBV25-1 and TRBJ1-2, with a weak D call TRBD1 (6 bases). This CDR3 has 15 amino acids. CDR1 and CDR2 from the germline V gene are MGHDK and SYGVNS. Trimming stripped 2 bases from V and 3 bases from J, with 13 bases between. In DNA, the CDR3 is TGTGCCAGCAGTGAAATCGGGGGGCTCGACTATGGCTACACCTTC. Translated, it gives CASSEIGGLDYGYTF.

This clonotype was counted a few times. The chain couples TRBV29-1 to TRBJ2-7; TRBD1 matches at 9 bases. The CDR3 covers 14 residues. The trim removed 5 bases at V and 3 bases at J, leaving 8 bases unmatched. Germline V gene lookup returns CDR1 SQVTM and CDR2 ANQGSEA. The DNA of the CDR3 is TGCAGCGTTACAAGTGGGGACAGGGACTACGAGCAGTACTTC. Encoded protein: CSVTSGDRDYEQYF.

The gene calls are TRBV5-1 and TRBJ1-3; D call uncertain. V was clipped by 4 bases and J by 1 base, with 12 bases between them. This CDR3 is 15 amino acids long. Germline V gene sequence: CDR1 SGHRS, CDR2 YFSETQ. CDR3 amino acids: CASSLRGDSGNTIYF. The CDR3, as DNA: TGCGCCAGCAGCCTCAGAGGCGATTCTGGAAACACCATATATTTT.

This sequence joins TRBV19 and TRBJ2-3; D gene uncertain. Between the trimmed V and J ends, which lost 3 bases and 5 bases, there was a span of 6 bases. This CDR3 has 12 residues. Germline V gives CDR1 LNHDA, CDR2 SQIVND (reference sequence). The CDR3 here is CASSITGDTQYF. CDR3 nucleotides: TGTGCCAGTAGTATCACGGGAGATACGCAGTATTTT.